This TCR beta chain was observed in a study of T cells in tumors and immune-related adverse events. This CDR3 is 13 amino acids long. Germline V gene data show CDR1 as ENHRY and CDR2 as SYGVKD. V gave up 8 bases and J gave up 5 bases; unmatched junction bases: 7. The protocol was immunoSEQ multiplex PCR, while the TCRdb copy is restricted to in-frame clones and leaves out a portion. This table has about 24,000 clones, just over 90% appearing once. This receptor was identified in a female donor with metastatic renal cell carcinoma. The specimen comprised lymph node tissue, sampled from a patient treated with anti-PD-1 therapy. The V gene is TRBV10-3, the J gene TRBJ2-7, with 9 positions matching TRBD2. CDR3 sequence reads: CAIAGGVGNEQYF. The CDR3 bases are TGTGCCATCGCGGGGGGGGTTGGGAACGAGCAGTACTTC.